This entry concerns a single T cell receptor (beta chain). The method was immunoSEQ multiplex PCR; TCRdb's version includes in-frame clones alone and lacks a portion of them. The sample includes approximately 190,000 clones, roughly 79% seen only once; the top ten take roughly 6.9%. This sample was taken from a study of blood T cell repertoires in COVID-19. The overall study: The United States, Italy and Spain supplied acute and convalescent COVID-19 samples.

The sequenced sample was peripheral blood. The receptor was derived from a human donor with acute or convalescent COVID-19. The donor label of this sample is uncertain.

The DNA of the CDR3 is TGCGCCAGCAGCTTGGGGTCAGGGGCGAACACTGAAGCTTTCTTT. Its protein is CASSLGSGANTEAFF. The chain uses TRBV5-1 and TRBJ1-1; tentatively, D is TRBD1 (6 bases). Looked up from germline, CDR1 is SGHRS and CDR2 is YFSETQ. The length of the CDR3 is 15 residues. Trimming cost V 0 bases and J 1 base, with 10 bases left between them. The complete variable domain, with remaining parts taken from reference TRBV5-1 and TRBJ1-1, reads KAGVTQTPRYLIKTRGQQVTLSCSPISGHRSVSWYQQTPGQGLQFLFEYFSETQRNKGNFPGRFSGRQFSNSRSEMNVSTLELGDSALYLCASSLGSGANTEAFFGQGTRLTVV.